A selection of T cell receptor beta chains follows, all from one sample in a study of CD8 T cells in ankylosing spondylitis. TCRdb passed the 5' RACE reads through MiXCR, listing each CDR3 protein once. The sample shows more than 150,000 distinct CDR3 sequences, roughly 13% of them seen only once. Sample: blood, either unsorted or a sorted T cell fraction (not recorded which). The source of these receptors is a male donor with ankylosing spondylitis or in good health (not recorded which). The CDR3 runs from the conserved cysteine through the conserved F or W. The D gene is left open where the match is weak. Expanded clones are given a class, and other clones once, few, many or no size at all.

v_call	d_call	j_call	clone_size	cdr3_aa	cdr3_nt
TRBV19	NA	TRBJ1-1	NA	CASSIEGGTEAFF	TGTGCCAGTAGTATAGAGGGTGGCACTGAAGCTTTCTTT
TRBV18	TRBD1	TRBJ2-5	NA	CASSPPGQGQETQYF	TGTGCCAGCTCACCTCCGGGACAGGGTCAAGAGACCCAGTACTTC
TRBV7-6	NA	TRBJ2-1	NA	CASSLRPSTLGYNEQFF	TGTGCCAGCAGCCTAAGGCCGAGTACCCTGGGTTACAATGAGCAGTTCTTC
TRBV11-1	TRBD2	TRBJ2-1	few	CASSLGRVASGGLSYNEQFF	TGTGCCAGCAGCTTAGGCAGGGTTGCTAGCGGGGGCCTCTCCTACAATGAGCAGTTCTTC
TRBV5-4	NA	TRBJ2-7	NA	CASSLRNNEQYF	TGTGCCAGCAGCTTGAGGAACAACGAGCAGTACTTC
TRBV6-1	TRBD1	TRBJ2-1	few	CASSRDRVRKKFF	TGTGCCAGCAGTAGGGACAGGGTCCGAAAGAAGTTCTTC
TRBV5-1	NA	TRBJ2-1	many	CASSPQGNEQFF	TGCGCCAGCAGCCCCCAAGGCAATGAGCAGTTCTTC
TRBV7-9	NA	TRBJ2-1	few	CASSPEPATYNEQFF	TGTGCCAGCAGCCCGGAGCCTGCGACCTACAATGAGCAGTTCTTC
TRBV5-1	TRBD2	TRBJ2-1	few	CASSLGDGTSGRKEQFF	TGCGCCAGCAGCTTGGGGGATGGGACTAGCGGGAGAAAGGAGCAGTTCTTC
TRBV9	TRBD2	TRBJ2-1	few	CASSVGRAGDVPSYNEQFF	TGTGCCAGCAGCGTAGGGAGGGCGGGAGACGTACCCTCCTACAATGAGCAGTTCTTC
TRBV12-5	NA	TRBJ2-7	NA	CASEGQSSYEQYF	TGTGCTAGTGAAGGACAGAGCTCCTACGAGCAGTACTTC
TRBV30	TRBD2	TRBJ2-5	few	CAWRNPGGETQYF	TGTGCCTGGAGAAACCCGGGAGGGGAGACCCAGTACTTC
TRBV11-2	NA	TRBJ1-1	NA	CASSLGFGGAPDVDTEAFF	TGTGCCAGCAGCTTAGGGTTTGGGGGGGCGCCGGACGTGGACACTGAAGCTTTCTTT
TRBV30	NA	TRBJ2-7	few	CAWSVLGYEQYF	TGTGCCTGGAGTGTACTGGGTTACGAGCAGTACTTC
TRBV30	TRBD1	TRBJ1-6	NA	CAWNFRWTGGGSPLHF	TGTGCCTGGAACTTCCGATGGACAGGGGGTGGTTCACCCCTCCACTTT
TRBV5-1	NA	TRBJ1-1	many	CASSLIRGLNTEAFF	TGCGCCAGCAGCTTGATCAGGGGATTGAACACTGAAGCTTTCTTT
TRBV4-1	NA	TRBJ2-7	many	CASSLKGESMYEQYF	TGCGCCAGCAGCCTTAAGGGGGAATCTATGTACGAGCAGTACTTC
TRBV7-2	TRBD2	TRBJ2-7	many	CASSLLSGGAIHEQYF	TGTGCCAGCAGCTTACTGAGCGGGGGGGCCATCCACGAGCAGTACTTC
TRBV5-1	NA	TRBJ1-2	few	CASSFVHVGDSGYTF	TGCGCCAGCAGCTTCGTTCACGTAGGGGATTCCGGCTACACCTTC
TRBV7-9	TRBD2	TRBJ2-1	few	CASSLGGSRDEQFF	TGTGCCAGCAGCCTAGGCGGGAGTAGGGATGAGCAGTTCTTC
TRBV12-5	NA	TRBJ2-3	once	CASGLDSGMDTQYF	TGTGCTAGTGGTTTGGACTCGGGTATGGATACGCAGTATTTT
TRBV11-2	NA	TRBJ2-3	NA	CASSLMIDTQYF	TGTGCCAGCAGCTTAATGATAGATACGCAGTATTTT
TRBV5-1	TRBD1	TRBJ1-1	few	CASSLRDREESTEAFF	TGCGCCAGCAGCCTCCGGGACAGGGAAGAGAGCACTGAAGCTTTCTTT
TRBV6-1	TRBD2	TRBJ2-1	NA	CASSGYSGTSGGEQFF	TGTGCCAGCAGTGGGTATTCCGGGACTAGCGGGGGGGAGCAGTTCTTC
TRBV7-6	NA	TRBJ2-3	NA	CASSLVATSTDTQYF	TGTGCCAGCAGCTTAGTAGCGACTAGCACAGATACGCAGTATTTT
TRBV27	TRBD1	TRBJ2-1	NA	CASSLAGQGGTGEQFF	TGTGCCAGCAGTTTAGCAGGACAGGGGGGCACAGGTGAGCAGTTCTTC
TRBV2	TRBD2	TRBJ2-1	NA	CASSLPTSGSYNEQFF	TGTGCCAGCAGCCTACCGACTAGCGGGTCCTACAATGAGCAGTTCTTC
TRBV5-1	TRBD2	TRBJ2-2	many	CASSYGIAGLMEELFF	TGCGCCAGCAGCTATGGAATAGCGGGTCTCATGGAGGAGCTGTTTTTT
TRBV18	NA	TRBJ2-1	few	CASSLEVDEQFF	TGTGCCAGCTCACTAGAAGTAGATGAGCAGTTCTTC
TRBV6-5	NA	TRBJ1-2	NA	CASSHLLLGDKSGYTF	TGTGCCAGCAGTCACCTCCTATTAGGGGATAAAAGTGGCTACACCTTC
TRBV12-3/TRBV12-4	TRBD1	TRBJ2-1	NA	CASSYRTGSHNEQFF	TGTGCCAGCAGTTATAGGACAGGGAGTCACAATGAGCAGTTCTTC
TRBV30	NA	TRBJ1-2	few	CAWSVAGAAGYTF	TGTGCCTGGAGTGTCGCAGGGGCAGCTGGCTACACCTTC
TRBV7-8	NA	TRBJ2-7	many	CASSLWGGPYEQYF	TGTGCCAGCAGCTTATGGGGGGGGCCTTACGAGCAGTACTTC
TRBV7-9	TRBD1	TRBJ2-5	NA	CASSHDRAETQYF	TGTGCCAGCAGCCACGACAGGGCGGAGACCCAGTACTTC
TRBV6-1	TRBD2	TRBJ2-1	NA	CASSPGLASSYNEQFF	TGTGCCAGCAGTCCGGGACTAGCGAGCTCCTACAATGAGCAGTTCTTC
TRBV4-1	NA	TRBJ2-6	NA	CASSQVEQGGPSGANVLTF	TGCGCCAGCAGCCAGGTAGAACAGGGAGGGCCCTCTGGGGCCAACGTCCTGACTTTC
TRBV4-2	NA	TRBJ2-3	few	CASGGTRGTDTQYF	TGTGCCAGCGGGGGTACTAGAGGCACAGATACGCAGTATTTT
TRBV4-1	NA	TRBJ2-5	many	CASSQDGTEETQYF	TGCGCCAGCAGCCAAGATGGGACCGAAGAGACCCAGTACTTC
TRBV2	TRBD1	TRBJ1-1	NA	CASSDPRQGGTEAFF	TGTGCCAGCAGTGATCCGAGACAGGGGGGGACTGAAGCTTTCTTT